In its sample, the clone carrying this TCR beta chain was seen many times. Its specificity is not known. The time point was: patch test 2, 6 weeks after DPC sensitization. Indicated treatment: therapeutic diphenylcyclopropenone sensitization with weekly scalp DPC. These data are taken from a study of human T cells and chemical hapten exposure. Study overall: Patients were given diphenylcyclopropenone on the scalp weekly across the approximately 24-week study. Chiefly female patients presented with alopecia areata, totalis or universalis. Points from the study as a whole: Those TCRs sitting above 1 in 1000 frequency stayed the same with DPC sensitization.

TCRdb processed the RACE reads anew with MiXCR; each CDR3 protein has one entry. The data contain 25,000 to 30,000 distinct CDR3 sequences, 8.5% to 9.5% of them singletons. V was shortened by 2 bases and J by 2 bases, with 10 bases between the two germline ends. From germline, CDR1 is MNHEY and CDR2 SVGAGI. This CDR3 is 15 amino acids long. The chain employs TRBV6-5 and TRBJ1-3, with a weak D call TRBD1 (6 bases). The specimen comprised whole blood, sampled in connection with sensitization to the hapten diphenylcyclopropenone (DPC). This TCR was sampled from a man aged 25-45 years with alopecia areata. Some clones in this sample may be carry-over from other donors' samples. Written as DNA, the CDR3 is TGTGCCAGCAGTTACCGGGGGGGCACTGGAAACACCATATATTTT. This translates into CASSYRGGTGNTIYF.